Given below is one T cell receptor (beta chain) in context. The antigen remains undetermined. V was clipped by 1 base and J by 4 bases, with 10 bases between them. The CDR3 totals 14 residues. Germline V gives CDR1 LGHNA, CDR2 YSLEER. This record belongs to a study of shared clonotypes between healthy human individuals. Study-wide results and caveats: Having only a few donors restricted how much genetic and exposure-history diversity was captured. Richness estimates generally favored naive over memory subsets. Apart from blood, nothing was sampled; tissue repertoires likely differ.

CD45RO negativity and positive selection for CCR7 defined naive CD8 cells, a population that excluded terminally differentiated effector memory CD45RA+ cells. HIV-negative, healthy adults without recent acute infections or vaccinations were the donors. Clones were sequenced by immunoSEQ multiplex PCR, and TCRdb holds only the in-frame ones, with some missing. The table includes just over 2,000,000 clones, just under 95% detected once. The rearrangement links TRBV4-3 to TRBJ1-1; D unresolved. The sequence was collected from a man in his late teens or twenties in good health. The sequenced sample consisted of naive CD8+ T cells sorted from blood. CDR3 in DNA: TGCGCCAGCAGCCAAGGGGTCAGGAGCACTGAAGCTTTCTTT. Translated, it gives CASSQGVRSTEAFF.